What follows are 2 T cell receptor beta chains derived from one specimen sequenced in a study of molecular identifiers for immune sequencing clone quantification. From the PCR reads, TCRdb called clonotypes with MiXCR, one entry per CDR3 protein. Of some 320,000 distinct CDR3 sequences in the sample, 20% to 25% were seen once. The specimen sequenced was naive CD8+ T cells from blood, with Jurkat cell RNA spiked in. Regarding subset: FACS-sorted CD8+CD4-CCR7+CD45RA+ naive T cells. The receptor source for this set is a human donor in good health. Some libraries in this study had Jurkat cell RNA spiked in.

Notes on this clonotype: A single base separates this from a much larger clone, so it may be a read error. V is TRBV9 and J is TRBJ1-1; D remains unclear. The CDR3 is 13 residues long. The V gene's germline CDR1 is SGDLS and CDR2 YYNGEE. The germline V and J ends were trimmed by 0 bases and 4 bases, with 7 bases remaining between them. CDR3 sequence reads: CASSVAGCTEAFF. In nucleotides, the CDR3 is TGTGCCAGCAGCGTAGCGGGTTGCACTGAAGCTTTCTTT.

The J gene is TRBJ1-6, the V gene TRBV6-5; D ambiguous. Germline V lookup: CDR1 MNHEY, CDR2 SVGAGI. The length of the CDR3 is 15 residues. V was trimmed by 4 bases and J by 10 bases, leaving 17 bases between them. The CDR3 reads CASSLVRTAGSPLHF. CDR3 nucleotide sequence: TGTGCCAGCAGTTTGGTGAGAACAGCGGGATCACCCCTCCACTTT.